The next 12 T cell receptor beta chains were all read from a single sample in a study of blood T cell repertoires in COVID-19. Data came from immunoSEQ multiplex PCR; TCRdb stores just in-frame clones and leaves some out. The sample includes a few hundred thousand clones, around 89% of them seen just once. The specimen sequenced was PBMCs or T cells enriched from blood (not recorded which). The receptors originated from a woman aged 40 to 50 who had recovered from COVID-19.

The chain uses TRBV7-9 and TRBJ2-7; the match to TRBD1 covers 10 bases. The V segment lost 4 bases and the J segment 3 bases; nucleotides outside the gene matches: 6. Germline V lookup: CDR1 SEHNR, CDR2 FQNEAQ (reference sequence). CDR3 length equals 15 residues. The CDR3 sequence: CASSYGTGDLYEQYF. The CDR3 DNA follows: TGTGCCAGCAGCTACGGGACAGGGGACCTCTACGAGCAGTACTTC.

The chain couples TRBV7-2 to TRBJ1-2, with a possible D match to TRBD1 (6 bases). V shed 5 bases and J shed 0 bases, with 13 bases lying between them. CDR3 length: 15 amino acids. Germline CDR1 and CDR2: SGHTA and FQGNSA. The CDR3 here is CASSPTTGSNYGYTF. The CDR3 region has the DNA TGTGCCAGCAGCCCTACGACAGGTTCTAACTATGGCTACACCTTC.

This CDR3 reads CASAGVARDTQYF. For the CDR3, the DNA is TGTGCCAGTGCCGGGGTTGCGAGAGATACGCAGTATTTT. The V and J genes are TRBV6-5 and TRBJ2-3, with a tentative D call TRBD2 (5 bases). Trimming shortened V by 9 bases and J by 5 bases, and 15 bases separated the two germline ends. Germline V gene lookup returns CDR1 MNHEY and CDR2 SVGAGI. The CDR3 has 13 amino acids.

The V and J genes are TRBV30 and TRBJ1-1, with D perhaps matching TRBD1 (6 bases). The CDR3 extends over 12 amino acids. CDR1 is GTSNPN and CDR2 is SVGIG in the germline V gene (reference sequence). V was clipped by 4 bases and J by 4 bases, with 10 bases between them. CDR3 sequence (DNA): TGTGCCTGGACCAACAGGGCCACTGAAGCTTTCTTT. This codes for CAWTNRATEAFF. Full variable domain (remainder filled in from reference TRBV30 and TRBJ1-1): SQTIHQWPATLVQPVGSPLSLECTVEGTSNPNLYWYRQAAGRGLQLLFYSVGIGQISSEVPQNLSASRPQDRQFILSSKKLLLSDSGFYLCAWTNRATEAFFGQGTRLTVV.

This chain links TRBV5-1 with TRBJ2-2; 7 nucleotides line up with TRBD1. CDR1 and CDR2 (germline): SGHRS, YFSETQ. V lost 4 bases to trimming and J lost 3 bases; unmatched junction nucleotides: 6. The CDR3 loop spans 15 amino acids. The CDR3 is CASSRGDRDTGELFF. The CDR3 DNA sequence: TGCGCCAGCAGCCGAGGGGACAGAGACACCGGGGAGCTGTTTTTT. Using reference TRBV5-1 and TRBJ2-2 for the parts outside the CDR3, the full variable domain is KAGVTQTPRYLIKTRGQQVTLSCSPISGHRSVSWYQQTPGQGLQFLFEYFSETQRNKGNFPGRFSGRQFSNSRSEMNVSTLELGDSALYLCASSRGDRDTGELFFGEGSRLTVL.

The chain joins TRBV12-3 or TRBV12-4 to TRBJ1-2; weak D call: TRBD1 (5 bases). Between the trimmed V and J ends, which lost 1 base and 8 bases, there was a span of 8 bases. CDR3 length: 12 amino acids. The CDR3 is CASSLEGVGYTF. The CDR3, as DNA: TGTGCCAGCAGTTTAGAAGGGGTGGGCTACACCTTC.

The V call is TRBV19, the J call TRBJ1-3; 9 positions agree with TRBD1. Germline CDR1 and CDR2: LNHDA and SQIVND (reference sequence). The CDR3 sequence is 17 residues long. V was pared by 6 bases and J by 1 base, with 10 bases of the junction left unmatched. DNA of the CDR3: TGTGCCAGTAGCCCCGGGACAGGGCGGCAGTCTGGAAACACCATATATTTT. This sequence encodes CASSPGTGRQSGNTIYF.

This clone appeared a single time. CDR3 in DNA: TGTGCCAGTAGAGAGGAGTTGATCGGGGAGCTGTTTTTT. This gives the protein CASREELIGELFF. The J gene is TRBJ2-2, the V gene TRBV19, with D unresolved. Trimming removed 6 bases from V and 7 bases from J, with 12 bases in between. Germline values: CDR1 LNHDA, CDR2 SQIVND (reference sequence). The CDR3 sequence is 13 residues long.

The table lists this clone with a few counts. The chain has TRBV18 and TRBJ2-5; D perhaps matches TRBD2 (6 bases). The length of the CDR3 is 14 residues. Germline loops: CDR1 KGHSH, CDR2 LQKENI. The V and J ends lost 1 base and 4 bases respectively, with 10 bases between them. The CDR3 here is CASSPLGSLETQYF. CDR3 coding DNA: TGTGCCAGCTCACCACTCGGGAGTTTAGAGACCCAGTACTTC.

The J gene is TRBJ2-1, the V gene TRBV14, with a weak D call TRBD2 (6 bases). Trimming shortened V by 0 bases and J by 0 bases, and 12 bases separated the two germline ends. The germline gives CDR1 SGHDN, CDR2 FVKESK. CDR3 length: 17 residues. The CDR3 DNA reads TGTGCCAGCAGCCAAGATCCGAGCGGGCTCTCCTACAATGAGCAGTTCTTC. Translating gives CASSQDPSGLSYNEQFF. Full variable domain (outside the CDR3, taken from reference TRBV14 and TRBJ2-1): EAGVTQFPSHSVIEKGQTVTLRCDPISGHDNLYWYRRVMGKEIKFLLHFVKESKQDESGMPNNRFLAERTGGTYSTLKVQPAELEDSGVYFCASSQDPSGLSYNEQFFGPGTRLTVL.

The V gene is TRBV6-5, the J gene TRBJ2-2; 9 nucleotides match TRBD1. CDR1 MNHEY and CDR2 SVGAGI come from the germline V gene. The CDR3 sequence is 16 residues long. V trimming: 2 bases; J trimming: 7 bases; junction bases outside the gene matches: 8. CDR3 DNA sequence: TGTGCCAGCAGTTACGACAACACAGGGGGCTACGGGGAGCTGTTTTTT. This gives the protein CASSYDNTGGYGELFF.

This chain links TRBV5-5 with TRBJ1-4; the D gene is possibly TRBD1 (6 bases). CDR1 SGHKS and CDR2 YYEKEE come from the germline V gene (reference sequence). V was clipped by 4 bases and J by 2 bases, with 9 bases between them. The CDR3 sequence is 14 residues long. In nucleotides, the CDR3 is TGTGCCAGCAGCGTCAGGGGTACTAATGAAAAACTGTTTTTT. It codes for CASSVRGTNEKLFF. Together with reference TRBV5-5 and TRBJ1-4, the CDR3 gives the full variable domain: DAGVTQSPTHLIKTRGQQVTLRCSPISGHKSVSWYQQVLGQGPQFIFQYYEKEERGRGNFPDRFSARQFPNYSSELNVNALLLGDSALYLCASSVRGTNEKLFFGSGTQLSVL.